A selection of T cell receptor beta chains follows, all from one sample in a study of CD8 T cells in Susac syndrome. TCRdb re-derived calls from the immunoSEQ multiplex PCR reads in MiXCR, one entry per CDR3 protein. This table has approximately 120,000 distinct CDR3 sequences, approximately 93% appearing once. The sequencing input was CD8+ T cells from PBMCs. The receptors were sampled from a human donor with multiple sclerosis. The CDR3 runs from the conserved cysteine through the conserved F or W. D genes are given only for firm matches. Clone sizes are given selectively: once, few, many, or a class where the clone is expanded.

>TRBV19|-|15|TRBJ1-5|-
TGTGCCAGTAGTACCCCCGGGGATAGCAATCAGCCCCAGCATTTT
CASSTPGDSNQPQHF
>TRBV5-6|-|16|TRBJ1-1|-
TGTGCCAGCAGCTCAGCTCCAGGGCGACTAAACACTGAAGCTTTCTTT
CASSSAPGRLNTEAFF
>TRBV20-1|-|12|TRBJ1-5|once
TGCAGTGCTAGGGGGGGCAATCAGCCCCAGCATTTT
CSARGGNQPQHF
>TRBV6-6|-|15|TRBJ2-5|-
TGTGCCAGCTGGGCGGGCAAAACTCGGGGAGAGACCCAGTACTTC
CASWAGKTRGETQYF
>TRBV12-3/TRBV12-4|-|13|TRBJ1-1|-
TGTGCCAGCAGAAGAACAAGTAACACTGAAGCTTTCTTT
CASRRTSNTEAFF
>TRBV4-1|TRBD2|16|TRBJ2-2|-
TGCGCCAGCAGCCCGCTAGCGGGTGCGAACACCGGGGAGCTGTTTTTT
CASSPLAGANTGELFF
>TRBV2|-|13|TRBJ2-3|-
TGTGCCAGCACGGGTGTGGGGACGGATACGCAGTATTTT
CASTGVGTDTQYF
>TRBV19|-|14|TRBJ1-1|-
TGTGCCAGTAGTTTGGACTCTATCCCCACTGAAGCTTTCTTT
CASSLDSIPTEAFF
>TRBV20-1|-|12|TRBJ2-3|-
TGCAGTGCTTACGGGGGCACAGATACGCAGTATTTT
CSAYGGTDTQYF
>TRBV5-1|TRBD2|18|TRBJ2-1|-
TGCGCCAGCAGCCCCCGGACTAGCGGGAGGGCCCCTCGCAATGAGCAGTTCTTC
CASSPRTSGRAPRNEQFF
>TRBV28|-|14|TRBJ2-5|-
TGTGCCAGCACCCACCCGGGGAGTCCGGAGACCCAGTACTTC
CASTHPGSPETQYF
>TRBV20-1|-|13|TRBJ2-7|-
TGCAGTGCTAGCTCCGACAGGCCCTACGAGCAGTACTTC
CSASSDRPYEQYF
>TRBV29-1|-|14|TRBJ1-2|-
TGCAGCGTTGAAAGCAGGACCAGGAACTATGGCTACACCTTC
CSVESRTRNYGYTF
>TRBV6-1|-|15|TRBJ2-1|-
TGTGCCAGCAGTGAAACCAAGAACGCCCCAGATGAGCAGTTCTTC
CASSETKNAPDEQFF
>TRBV7-9|TRBD1|15|TRBJ2-5|-
TGTGCCAGCAGCCCACGTCAAGGGGGCCCTTATTACCAGTACTTC
CASSPRQGGPYYQYF
>TRBV2|-|16|TRBJ2-2|-
TGTGCCAGCAGTGTCAGGAAAAGGGTGAACACCGGGGAGCTGTTTTTT
CASSVRKRVNTGELFF